This T cell receptor (beta chain) originates from a study of blood T cell repertoires in COVID-19. All enrollees were roughly 18 to 90 years old and from approximately 24 US areas. Cohort assignment relied on participant-reported clinical history. Per the authors' pipeline: Amplification from reference gene primers served as the basis for estimated nucleated cell counts. Generated by immunoSEQ multiplex PCR, the TCRdb table keeps only in-frame clones and is missing some. That table supplies the V and J calls and clone size; D and trimming were determined from the DNA. In the table there are hundreds of thousands of clones, 75% to 90% of which are singletons. CDR3 length: 13 amino acids. Trimming removed 2 bases from V and 3 bases from J; junction bases left unmatched: 0. In germline, CDR1 is SGHRS, CDR2 YFSETQ.

Sequencing was performed on PBMCs or T cells enriched from blood (not recorded which). The clonotype originates from a man aged 18 to 35 who had recovered from COVID-19. V gene TRBV5-1 combines with J gene TRBJ2-7, with 9 bases fitting TRBD2. This CDR3 is CASSFSGGYEQYF. DNA for the CDR3: TGCGCCAGCAGCTTTAGCGGGGGCTACGAGCAGTACTTC.